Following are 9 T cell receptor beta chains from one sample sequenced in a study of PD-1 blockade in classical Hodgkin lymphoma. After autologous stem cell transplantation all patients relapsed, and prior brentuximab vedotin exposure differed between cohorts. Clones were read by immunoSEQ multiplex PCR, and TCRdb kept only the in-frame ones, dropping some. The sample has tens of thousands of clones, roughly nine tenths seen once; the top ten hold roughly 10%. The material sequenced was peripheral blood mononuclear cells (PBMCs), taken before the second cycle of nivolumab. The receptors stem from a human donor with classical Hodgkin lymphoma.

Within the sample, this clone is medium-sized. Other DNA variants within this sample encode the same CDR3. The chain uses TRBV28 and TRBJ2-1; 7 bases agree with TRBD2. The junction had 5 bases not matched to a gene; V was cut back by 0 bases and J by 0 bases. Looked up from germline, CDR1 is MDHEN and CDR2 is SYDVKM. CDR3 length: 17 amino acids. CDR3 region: CASSLWASGSSYNEQFF. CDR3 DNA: TGTGCCAGCAGTTTATGGGCTAGCGGTAGCTCCTACAATGAGCAGTTCTTC.

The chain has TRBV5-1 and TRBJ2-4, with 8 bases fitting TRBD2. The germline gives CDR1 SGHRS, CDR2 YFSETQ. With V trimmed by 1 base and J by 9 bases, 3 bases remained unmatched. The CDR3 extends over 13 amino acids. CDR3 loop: CASSLPGGVIQYF. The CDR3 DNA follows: TGCGCCAGCAGCTTGCCCGGGGGGGTCATTCAGTACTTC.

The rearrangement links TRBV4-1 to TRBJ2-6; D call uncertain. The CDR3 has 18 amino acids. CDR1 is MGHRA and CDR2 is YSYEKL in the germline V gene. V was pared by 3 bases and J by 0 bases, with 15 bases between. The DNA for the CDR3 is TGCGCCAGCAGCCACACTCAGGACCGCTACTCTGGGGCCAACGTCCTGACTTTC. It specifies CASSHTQDRYSGANVLTF.

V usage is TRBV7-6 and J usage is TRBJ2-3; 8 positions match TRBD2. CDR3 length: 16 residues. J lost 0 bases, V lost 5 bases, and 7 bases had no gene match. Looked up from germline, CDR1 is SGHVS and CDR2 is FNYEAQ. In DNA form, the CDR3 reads TGTGCCAGCAGCAAGACTAGCGTCACTAGCACAGATACGCAGTATTTT. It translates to CASSKTSVTSTDTQYF.

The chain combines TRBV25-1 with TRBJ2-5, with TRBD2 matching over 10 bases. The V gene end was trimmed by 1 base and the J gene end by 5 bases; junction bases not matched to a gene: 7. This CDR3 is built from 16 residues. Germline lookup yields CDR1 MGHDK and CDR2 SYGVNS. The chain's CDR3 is CASSEWASGGQETQYF. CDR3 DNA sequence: TGTGCCAGCAGTGAATGGGCTAGCGGGGGCCAGGAGACCCAGTACTTC.

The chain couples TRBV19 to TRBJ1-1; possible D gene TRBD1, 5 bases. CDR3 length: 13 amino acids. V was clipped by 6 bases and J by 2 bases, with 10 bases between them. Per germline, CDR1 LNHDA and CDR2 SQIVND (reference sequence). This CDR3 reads CASSPGLNTEAFF. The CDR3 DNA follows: TGTGCCAGTAGCCCGGGACTTAACACTGAAGCTTTCTTT.

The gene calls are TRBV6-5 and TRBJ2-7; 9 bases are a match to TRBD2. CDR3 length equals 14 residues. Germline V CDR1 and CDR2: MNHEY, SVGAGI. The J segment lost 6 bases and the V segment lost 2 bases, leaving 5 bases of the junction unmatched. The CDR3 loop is CASSYGTSSTEQYF. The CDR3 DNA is TGTGCCAGCAGTTACGGGACTAGCAGTACCGAGCAGTACTTC.

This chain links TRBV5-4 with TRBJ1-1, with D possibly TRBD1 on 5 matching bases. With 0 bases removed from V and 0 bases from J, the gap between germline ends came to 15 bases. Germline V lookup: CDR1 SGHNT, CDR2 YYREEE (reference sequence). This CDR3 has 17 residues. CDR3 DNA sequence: TGTGCCAGCAGCTTGGATAACAGGTCCCCCTTGAACACTGAAGCTTTCTTT. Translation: CASSLDNRSPLNTEAFF.

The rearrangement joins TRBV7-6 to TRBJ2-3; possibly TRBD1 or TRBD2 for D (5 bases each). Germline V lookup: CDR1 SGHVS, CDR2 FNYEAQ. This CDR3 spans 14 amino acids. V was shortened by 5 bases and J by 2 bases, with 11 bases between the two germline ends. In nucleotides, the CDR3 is TGTGCCAGCAGCCCGCTGGGGGACACAGATACGCAGTATTTT. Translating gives CASSPLGDTDTQYF.